The source of this TCR beta chain is a study of blood T cell repertoires in COVID-19. On the study more broadly: The United States, Italy and Spain provided the acute and convalescent COVID-19 samples. PBMCs, B-cell-depleted T cells, or T cells provided the cDNA or gDNA that made up the material.

Original processing notes: Scientists estimated how many nucleated cells there were by amplifying reference gene primers. Sequencing used immunoSEQ multiplex PCR; TCRdb keeps in-frame clones, though not all of them. V and J calls and clone size come straight from that table; D and trimming were deduced from the DNA. The sample includes about 260,000 clones, 90% of them seen just once. This clone was seen more than once but under ten times. The TCR was taken from a woman in her thirties or forties with acute or convalescent COVID-19. The sequenced sample consisted of peripheral blood.

The CDR3 DNA follows: TGTGCCAGCAGCCCTGGACAGGGACCCAGCTATGGCTACACCTTC. Encoded protein: CASSPGQGPSYGYTF. The chain carries TRBV7-9 and TRBJ1-2, with 8 bases fitting TRBD1. This CDR3 comprises 15 residues. Germline loops: CDR1 SEHNR, CDR2 FQNEAQ (reference sequence). V shed 5 bases and J 4 bases; nucleotides not matched to a gene: 9.